Sequencing of this T cell receptor (beta chain) was carried out in a study of OX40 agonist ivuxolimab in advanced cancers. Study information: The patients received ivuxolimab by intravenous route every 2 weeks at 0.01 to 10 mg/kg. The study reported partial responses in three patients: one hepatocellular carcinoma, two cutaneous melanoma.

Per the germline V gene, CDR1 is SGHDT and CDR2 is YYEEEE. This CDR3 region has 14 residues. Trimming cost V 0 bases and J 2 bases, with 9 bases left between them. Study conclusions and caveats: Antigens targeted by the expanded peripheral T cells were not determined. CD8+ T cells showed, on average, more clonal expansion than CD4+ cells.

Concerning this clone: The antigen is undetermined.

Libraries were prepared by immunoSEQ multiplex PCR; TCRdb keeps only in-frame clonotypes and omits some of them. Among roughly 80,000 clones, 80% to 90% were seen once, and the ten largest hold roughly 0.3%. Sequences were derived from CD4+ or CD8+ T cells sorted from blood, sampled in a trial of the OX40 agonist ivuxolimab. The clonotype comes from an adult with an advanced solid tumor such as melanoma, head and neck, liver or kidney cancer. The chain recombines TRBV5-6 with TRBJ2-7; no definite D call. The CDR3: CASSLVSLAYEQYF. As DNA, the CDR3 is TGTGCCAGCAGCTTGGTTAGCCTGGCCTACGAGCAGTACTTC.